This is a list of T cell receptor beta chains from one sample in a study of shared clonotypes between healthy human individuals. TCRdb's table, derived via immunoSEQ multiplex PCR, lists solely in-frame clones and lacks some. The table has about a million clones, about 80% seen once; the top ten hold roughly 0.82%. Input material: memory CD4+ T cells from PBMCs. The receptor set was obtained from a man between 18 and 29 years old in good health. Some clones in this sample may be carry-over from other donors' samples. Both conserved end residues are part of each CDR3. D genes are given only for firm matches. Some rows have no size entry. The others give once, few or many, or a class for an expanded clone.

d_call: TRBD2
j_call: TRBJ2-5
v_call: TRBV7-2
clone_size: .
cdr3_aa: CASSYQGPGGETQYF
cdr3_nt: TGTGCCAGCAGCTACCAAGGTCCGGGAGGAGAGACCCAGTACTTC

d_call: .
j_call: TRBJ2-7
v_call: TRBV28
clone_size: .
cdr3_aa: CASSPNYEQYF
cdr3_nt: TGTGCCAGCAGCCCTAACTACGAGCAGTACTTC

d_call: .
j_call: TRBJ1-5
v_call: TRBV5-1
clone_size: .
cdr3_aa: CASSSGEWQRNQPQHF
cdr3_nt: TGCGCCAGCAGCTCCGGGGAGTGGCAGCGCAATCAGCCCCAGCATTTT

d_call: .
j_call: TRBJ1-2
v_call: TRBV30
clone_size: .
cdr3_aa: CAWNLGTGGHTF
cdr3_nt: TGTGCCTGGAACCTCGGGACCGGGGGCCACACCTTC

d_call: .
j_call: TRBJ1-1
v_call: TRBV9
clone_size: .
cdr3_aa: CASSVAVYGTEAFF
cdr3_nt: TGTGCCAGCAGCGTAGCGGTGTATGGAACTGAAGCTTTCTTT

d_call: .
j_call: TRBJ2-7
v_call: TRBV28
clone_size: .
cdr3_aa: CASSPPRAGAREQYF
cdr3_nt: TGTGCCAGCAGTCCACCCCGGGCGGGGGCGCGCGAGCAGTACTTC

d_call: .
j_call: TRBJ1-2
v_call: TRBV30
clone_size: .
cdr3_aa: CAWGDSSLCTF
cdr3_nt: TGTGCCTGGGGGGACTCCTCGTTATGCACCTTC

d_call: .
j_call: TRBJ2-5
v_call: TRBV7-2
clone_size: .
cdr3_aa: CASSLAGAGETQYF
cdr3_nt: TGTGCCAGCAGCTTAGCGGGAGCCGGCGAGACCCAGTACTTC

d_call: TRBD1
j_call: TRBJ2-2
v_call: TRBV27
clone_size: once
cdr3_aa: CASKGGAYTGELFF
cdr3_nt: TGTGCCAGCAAAGGGGGCGCATATACCGGGGAGCTGTTTTTT

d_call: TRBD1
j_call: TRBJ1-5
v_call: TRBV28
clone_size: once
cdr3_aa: CASSFGTGGAEDNQPQHF
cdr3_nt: TGTGCCAGCAGTTTCGGGACAGGGGGCGCGGAGGACAATCAGCCCCAGCATTTT

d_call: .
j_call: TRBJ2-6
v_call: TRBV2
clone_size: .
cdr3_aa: CASSPVRGAGANVLTF
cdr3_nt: TGTGCCAGCAGCCCCGTACGGGGGGCCGGGGCCAACGTCCTGACTTTC

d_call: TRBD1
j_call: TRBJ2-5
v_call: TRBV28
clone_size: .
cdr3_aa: CASTPFTGGLETQYF
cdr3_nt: TGTGCCAGCACCCCATTTACAGGGGGCCTAGAGACCCAGTACTTC

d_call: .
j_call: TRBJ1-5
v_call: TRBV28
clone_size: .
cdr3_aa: CASSLPGSNQPQHF
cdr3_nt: TGTGCCAGCAGCCTTCCAGGTAGCAATCAGCCCCAGCATTTT

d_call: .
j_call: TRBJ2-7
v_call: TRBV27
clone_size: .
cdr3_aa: CASSLRGRTDFREQYF
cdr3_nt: TGTGCCAGCAGTCTGAGGGGAAGAACGGACTTCCGCGAGCAGTACTTC

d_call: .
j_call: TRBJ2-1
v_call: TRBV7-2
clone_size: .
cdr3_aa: CASSLNTGSYNEQFF
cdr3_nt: TGTGCCAGCAGCTTAAATACGGGCTCCTACAATGAGCAGTTCTTC

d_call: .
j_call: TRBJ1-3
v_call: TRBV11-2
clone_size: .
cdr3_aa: CASSFPGSGNTIYF
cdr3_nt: TGTGCCAGCAGCTTTCCCGGCTCTGGAAACACCATATATTTT

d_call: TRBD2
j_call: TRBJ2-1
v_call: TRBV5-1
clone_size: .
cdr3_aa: CASRSSGKNEQFF
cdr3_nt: TGCGCCAGCAGGAGTAGCGGGAAAAATGAGCAGTTCTTC

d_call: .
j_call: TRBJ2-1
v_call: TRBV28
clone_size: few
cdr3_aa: CASSSDIDSYNEQFF
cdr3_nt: TGTGCCAGCAGTTCCGACATTGACTCCTACAATGAGCAGTTCTTC

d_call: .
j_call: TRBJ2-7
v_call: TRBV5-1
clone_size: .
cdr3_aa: CASSLSNYEQYF
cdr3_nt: TGCGCCAGCAGCTTATCCAATTACGAGCAGTACTTC

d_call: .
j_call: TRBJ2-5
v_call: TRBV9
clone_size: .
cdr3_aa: CASSVEVGGETQYF
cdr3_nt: TGTGCCAGCAGCGTAGAGGTCGGCGGAGAGACCCAGTACTTC

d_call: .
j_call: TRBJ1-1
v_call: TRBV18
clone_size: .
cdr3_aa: CASSPDSSNTEAFF
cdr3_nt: TGTGCCAGCTCACCAGACAGCTCGAACACTGAAGCTTTCTTT

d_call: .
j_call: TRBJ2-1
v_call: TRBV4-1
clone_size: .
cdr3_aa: CASSSSGTSYNEQFF
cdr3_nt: TGCGCCAGCAGCAGTTCTGGGACTTCTTACAATGAGCAGTTCTTC

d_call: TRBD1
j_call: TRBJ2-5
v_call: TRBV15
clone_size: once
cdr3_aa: CATSRFRQGRETQYF
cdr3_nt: TGTGCCACCAGCAGATTCCGACAGGGACGGGAGACCCAGTACTTC

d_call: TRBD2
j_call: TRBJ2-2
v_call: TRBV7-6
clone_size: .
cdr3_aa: CASSLREGQLGTGELFF
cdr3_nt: TGTGCCAGCAGCTTAAGGGAGGGCCAATTAGGGACCGGGGAGCTGTTTTTT

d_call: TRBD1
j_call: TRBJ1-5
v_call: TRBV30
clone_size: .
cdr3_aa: CAWSVSGTGANQPQHF
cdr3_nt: TGTGCCTGGAGTGTTTCCGGGACAGGAGCCAATCAGCCCCAGCATTTT

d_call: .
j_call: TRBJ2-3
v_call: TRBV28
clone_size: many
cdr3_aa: CASSSRGRGTDTQYF
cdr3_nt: TGTGCCAGCAGTTCTAGGGGTAGGGGCACAGATACGCAGTATTTT

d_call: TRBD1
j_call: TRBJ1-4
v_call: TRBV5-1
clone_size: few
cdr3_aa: CASKMGQGIEKLFF
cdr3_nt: TGCGCCAGCAAAATGGGACAGGGGATTGAAAAACTGTTTTTT

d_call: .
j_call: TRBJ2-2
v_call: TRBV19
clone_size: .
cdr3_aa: CASKNHRQGGTGELFF
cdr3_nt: TGTGCCAGTAAGAATCATAGGCAGGGAGGCACCGGGGAGCTGTTTTTT

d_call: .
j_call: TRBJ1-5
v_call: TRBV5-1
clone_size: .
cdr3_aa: CASSPEGNQPQHF
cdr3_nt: TGCGCCAGCAGCCCGGAGGGGAATCAGCCCCAGCATTTT

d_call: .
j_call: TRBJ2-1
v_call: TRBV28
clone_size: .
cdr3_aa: CASLSGGRKPSYNEQFF
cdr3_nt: TGTGCCAGCCTTTCCGGGGGGCGGAAACCCTCCTACAATGAGCAGTTCTTC

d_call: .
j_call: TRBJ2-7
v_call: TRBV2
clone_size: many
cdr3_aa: CASSAVVESNEQYF
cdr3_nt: TGTGCCAGCAGTGCCGTGGTCGAGAGTAACGAGCAGTACTTC

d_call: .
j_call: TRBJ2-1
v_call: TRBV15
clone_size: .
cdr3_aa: CATSRAGPYNEQFF
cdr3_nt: TGTGCCACCAGCAGAGCAGGGCCCTACAATGAGCAGTTCTTC

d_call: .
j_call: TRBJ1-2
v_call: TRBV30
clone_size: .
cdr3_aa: CAWNREDGYTF
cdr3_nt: TGTGCCTGGAACAGGGAGGATGGCTACACCTTC